This T cell receptor (beta chain) originates from a study of cytomegalovirus exposure and HLA in healthy donors. Findings and caveats of the study: The study reported that TCR beta sequences accurately predicted HLA-A and HLA-B alleles in most subjects. Immune exposure data for these donors was limited to CMV serostatus.

The junction had 7 bases not matched to a gene; V was cut back by 9 bases and J by 4 bases. Germline CDR1 reads LNHDA; CDR2 reads SQIVND (reference sequence). The CDR3 covers 14 residues. Use of 60 Vbeta and 13 Jbeta primers characterized the PCR. Clones were sequenced by immunoSEQ multiplex PCR, and TCRdb holds only the in-frame ones, with some missing. The sample lists 150,000 to 200,000 clones, about 80% occurring once. Regarding this clone: The antigen is unknown.

The chain is built from TRBV19 and TRBJ2-2, with TRBD2 matching 8 bases. The sample taken for sequencing was PBMCs. The clonotype originates from a man between 18 and 35 years old in good health and CMV-seropositive. DNA of the CDR3: TGTGCCAGCCAAGCGGGAGCGGTCACCGGGGAGCTGTTTTTT. This translates into CASQAGAVTGELFF. Full variable domain (outside the CDR3, taken from reference TRBV19 and TRBJ2-2): DGGITQSPKYLFRKEGQNVTLSCEQNLNHDAMYWYRQDPGQGLRLIYYSQIVNDFQKGDIAEGYSVSREKKESFPLTVTSAQKNPTAFYLCASQAGAVTGELFFGEGSRLTVL.